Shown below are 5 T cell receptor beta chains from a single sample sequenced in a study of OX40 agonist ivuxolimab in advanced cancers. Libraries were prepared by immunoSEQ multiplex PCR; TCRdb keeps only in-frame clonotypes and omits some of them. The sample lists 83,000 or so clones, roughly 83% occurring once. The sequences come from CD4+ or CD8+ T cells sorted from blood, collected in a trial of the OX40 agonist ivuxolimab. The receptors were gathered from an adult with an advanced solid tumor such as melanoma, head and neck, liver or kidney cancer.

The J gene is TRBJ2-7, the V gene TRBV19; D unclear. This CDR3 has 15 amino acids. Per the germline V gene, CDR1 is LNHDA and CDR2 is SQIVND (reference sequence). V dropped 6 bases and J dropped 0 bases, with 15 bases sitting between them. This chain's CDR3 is CASSLSLLPSYEQYF. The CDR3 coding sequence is TGTGCCAGTAGCCTCTCGTTACTCCCCTCCTACGAGCAGTACTTC.

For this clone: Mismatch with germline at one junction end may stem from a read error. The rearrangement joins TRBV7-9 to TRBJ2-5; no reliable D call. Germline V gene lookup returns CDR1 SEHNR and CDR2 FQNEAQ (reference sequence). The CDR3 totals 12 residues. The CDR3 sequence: CASSLRERPPNF. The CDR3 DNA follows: TGTGCCAGCAGCTTAAGGGAAAGGCCGCCAAACTTC.

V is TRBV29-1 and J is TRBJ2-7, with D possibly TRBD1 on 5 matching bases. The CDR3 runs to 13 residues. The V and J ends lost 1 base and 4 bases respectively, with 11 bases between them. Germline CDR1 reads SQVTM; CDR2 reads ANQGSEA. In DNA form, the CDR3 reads TGCAGCGTTGAAGTGGGGCCCCTTTACGAGCAGTACTTC. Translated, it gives CSVEVGPLYEQYF.

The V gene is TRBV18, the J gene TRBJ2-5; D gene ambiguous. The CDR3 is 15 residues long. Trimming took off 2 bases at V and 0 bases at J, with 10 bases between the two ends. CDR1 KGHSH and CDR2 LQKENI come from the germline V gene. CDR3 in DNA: TGTGCCAGCTCACCATCAGGCAGGCACCAAGAGACCCAGTACTTC. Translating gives CASSPSGRHQETQYF.

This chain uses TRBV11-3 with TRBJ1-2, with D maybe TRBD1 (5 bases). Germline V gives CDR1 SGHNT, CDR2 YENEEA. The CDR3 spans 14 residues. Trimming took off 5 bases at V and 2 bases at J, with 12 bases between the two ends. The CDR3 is CASSPGTGNYGYTF. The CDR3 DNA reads TGTGCCAGCAGCCCCGGGACGGGGAACTATGGCTACACCTTC. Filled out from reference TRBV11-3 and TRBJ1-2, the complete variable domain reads EAGVVQSPRYKIIEKKQPVAFWCNPISGHNTLYWYLQNLGQGPELLIRYENEEAVDDSQLPKDRFSAERLKGVDSTLKIQPAELGDSAVYLCASSPGTGNYGYTFGSGTRLTVV.